This T cell receptor beta chain was documented in a study of blood T cell repertoires in COVID-19. Whole-study context: Spain, Italy and the United States supplied samples that represented acute and convalescent COVID-19.

As handled by the study authors: Researchers report that nucleated cell counts were estimated from reference gene primer amplification. Generated by immunoSEQ multiplex PCR, the TCRdb table keeps only in-frame clones and is missing some. D and trimming were read from the DNA, whereas the V and J calls and clone size are those reported in that table. The table includes 200,000 to 250,000 clones, roughly 84% detected once. This clone occurred once. This CDR3 is 18 amino acids long. V gave up 0 bases and J gave up 5 bases; unmatched junction bases: 8. Germline V CDR1 and CDR2: MNHEY, SVGEGT. The sequenced sample consisted of peripheral blood. The sequence came from an older woman with acute or convalescent COVID-19. The chain links TRBV6-2 or TRBV6-3 to TRBJ2-3; the match to TRBD2 covers 13 bases. CDR3 DNA: TGTGCCAGCAGTTACTCCACTAGCGGGGGGGCGGTCTTAGATACGCAGTATTTT. Translation gives CASSYSTSGGAVLDTQYF.